This TCR beta chain was sequenced for a study of CD8+ T cells in alopecia areata. This CDR3 is built from 12 residues. V lost 7 bases and J lost 3; bases outside the gene matches: 5. CDR1 and CDR2 from the germline V gene are SQVTM and ANQGSEA. RNA, once extracted, was reverse transcribed into cDNA for use as the sequencing template. Measured with immunoSEQ multiplex PCR; TCRdb has only the in-frame clones, and not every one. The table has 210,000 or so clones, approximately 72% seen once. The treatment here: oral pan-JAK inhibitor, 5-10 mg twice daily. The chain employs TRBV29-1 and TRBJ1-1; 7 bases align to TRBD1. The sequence derives from a human donor with alopecia areata. The sample in question was CD4+ T cells sorted from blood, obtained around week 42, from a patient treated with tofacitinib. CDR3 residues: CSADRDHTEAFF. Here the CDR3 DNA reads TGCAGCGCTGACAGGGATCACACTGAAGCTTTCTTT.